This T cell receptor beta chain was observed in a study of T-cell reconstitution after alpha-beta-depleted transplantation in children. Findings and limits, study-wide: About two months after transplant, alpha-beta T cells reportedly came from several hundred expanded graft clones.

The CDR3 sequence is 17 residues long. Germline assignment: CDR1 MDHEN and CDR2 SYDVKM. V dropped 5 bases and J dropped 6; count of bases not matched to a gene: 6. Library preparation (for TCRbeta) was performed with unique molecular identifiers. A single record per CDR3 protein comes from TCRdb applying MiXCR to the PCR reads. Of roughly 340,000 distinct CDR3 sequences in the sample, around 15% were seen once. Concerning this clonotype itself: Its matching antigen is unknown.

Sequenced material: PBMCs, mostly from graft donor cells, taken 360 days after TCRalphabeta/CD19-depleted stem cell transplant. The chain has TRBV28 and TRBJ2-2, with TRBD2 matching 16 bases. The sequence was obtained from a male patient aged 2 to 10 who had a stem cell transplant for acute lymphoblastic leukemia, so the T cells may come from the graft donor. The CDR3 nucleotides are TGTGCCAGCAGTGCCCGGGGACTAGCGGGAGGGCCCGGGGAGCTGTTTTTT. Its translation: CASSARGLAGGPGELFF. Full variable domain (rest looked up from reference TRBV28 and TRBJ2-2): DVKVTQSSRYLVKRTGEKVFLECVQDMDHENMFWYRQDPGLGLRLIYFSYDVKMKEKGDIPEGYSVSREKKERFSLILESASTNQTSMYLCASSARGLAGGPGELFFGEGSRLTVL.